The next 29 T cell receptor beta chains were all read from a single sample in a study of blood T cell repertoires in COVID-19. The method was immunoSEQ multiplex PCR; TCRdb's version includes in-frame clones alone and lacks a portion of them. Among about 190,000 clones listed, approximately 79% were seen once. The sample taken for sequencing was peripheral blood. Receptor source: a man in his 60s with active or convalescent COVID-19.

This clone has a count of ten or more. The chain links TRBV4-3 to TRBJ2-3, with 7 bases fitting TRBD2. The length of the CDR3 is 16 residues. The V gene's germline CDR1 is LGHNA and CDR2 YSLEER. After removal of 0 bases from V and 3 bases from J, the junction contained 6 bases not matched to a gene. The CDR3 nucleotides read TGCGCCAGCAGCCAAGATTTTGGACTAGAAACAGATACGCAGTATTTT. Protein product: CASSQDFGLETDTQYF.

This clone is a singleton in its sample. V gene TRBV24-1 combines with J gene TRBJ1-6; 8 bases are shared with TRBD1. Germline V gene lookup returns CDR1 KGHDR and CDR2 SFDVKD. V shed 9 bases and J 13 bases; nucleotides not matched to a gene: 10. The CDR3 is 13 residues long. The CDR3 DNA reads TGTGCCACCGGGACAGGTAGGAAATTCCCCCTCCACTTT. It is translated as CATGTGRKFPLHF.

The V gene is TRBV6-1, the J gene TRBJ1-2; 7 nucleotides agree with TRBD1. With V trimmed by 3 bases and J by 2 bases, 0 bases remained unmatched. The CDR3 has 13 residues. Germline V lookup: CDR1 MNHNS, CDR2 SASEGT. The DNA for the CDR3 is TGTGCCAGCAGTGACAGGGGGAACTATGGCTACACCTTC. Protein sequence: CASSDRGNYGYTF.

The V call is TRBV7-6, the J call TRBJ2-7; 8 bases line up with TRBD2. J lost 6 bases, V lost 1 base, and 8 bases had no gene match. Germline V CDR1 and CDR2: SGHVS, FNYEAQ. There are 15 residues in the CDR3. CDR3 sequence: CASSLGSSGYTEQYF. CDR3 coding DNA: TGTGCCAGCAGCTTAGGGTCTAGCGGGTACACCGAGCAGTACTTC. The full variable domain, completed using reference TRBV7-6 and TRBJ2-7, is GAGVSQSPRYKVTKRGQDVALRCDPISGHVSLYWYRQALGQGPEFLTYFNYEAQQDKSGLPNDRFSAERPEGSISTLTIQRTEQRDSAMYRCASSLGSSGYTEQYFGPGTRLTVT.

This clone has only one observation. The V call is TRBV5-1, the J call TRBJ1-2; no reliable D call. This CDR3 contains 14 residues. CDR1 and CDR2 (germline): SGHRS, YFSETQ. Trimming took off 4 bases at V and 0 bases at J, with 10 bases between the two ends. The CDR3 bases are TGCGCCAGCAGCCCGCGAACCTCTAACTATGGCTACACCTTC. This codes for CASSPRTSNYGYTF.

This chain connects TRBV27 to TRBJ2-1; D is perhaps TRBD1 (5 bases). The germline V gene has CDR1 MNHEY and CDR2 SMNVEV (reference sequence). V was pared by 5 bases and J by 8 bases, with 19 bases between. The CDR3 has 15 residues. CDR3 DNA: TGTGCCAGCAGTCCTATCAGCCGAAGGGGTGATGAGCAGTTCTTC. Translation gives CASSPISRRGDEQFF.

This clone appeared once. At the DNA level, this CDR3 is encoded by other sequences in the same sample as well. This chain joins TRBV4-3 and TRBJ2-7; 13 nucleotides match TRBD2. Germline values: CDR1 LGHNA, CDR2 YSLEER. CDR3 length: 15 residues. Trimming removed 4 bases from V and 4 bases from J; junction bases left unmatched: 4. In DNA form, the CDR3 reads TGCGCCAGCAGCCCAGGGACTAGCGGGACTTACGAGCAGTACTTC. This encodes CASSPGTSGTYEQYF.

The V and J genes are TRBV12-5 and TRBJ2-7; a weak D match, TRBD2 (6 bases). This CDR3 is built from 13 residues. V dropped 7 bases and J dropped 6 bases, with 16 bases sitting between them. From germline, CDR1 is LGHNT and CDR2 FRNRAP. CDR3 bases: TGTGCTAGTGAGGCGGGGACGAGTGGCGAGCAGTACTTC. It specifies CASEAGTSGEQYF.

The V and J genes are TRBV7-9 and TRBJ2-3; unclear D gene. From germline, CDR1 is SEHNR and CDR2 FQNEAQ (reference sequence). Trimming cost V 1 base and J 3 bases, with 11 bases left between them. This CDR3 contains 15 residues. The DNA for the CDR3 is TGTGCCAGCAGCTTAGATACGCAACTTACAGATACGCAGTATTTT. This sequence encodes CASSLDTQLTDTQYF. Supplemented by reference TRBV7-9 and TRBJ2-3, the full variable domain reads DTGVSQNPRHKITKRGQNVTFRCDPISEHNRLYWYRQTLGQGPEFLTYFQNEAQLEKSRLLSDRFSAERPKGSFSTLEIQRTEQGDSAMYLCASSLDTQLTDTQYFGPGTRLTVL.

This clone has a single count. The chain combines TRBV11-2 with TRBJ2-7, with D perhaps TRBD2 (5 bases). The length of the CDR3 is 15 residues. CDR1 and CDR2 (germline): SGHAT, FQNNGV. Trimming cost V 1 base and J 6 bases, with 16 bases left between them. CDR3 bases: TGTGCCAGCAGCTTAGGACTGACCGGGATTAGCGAGCAGTACTTC. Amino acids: CASSLGLTGISEQYF.

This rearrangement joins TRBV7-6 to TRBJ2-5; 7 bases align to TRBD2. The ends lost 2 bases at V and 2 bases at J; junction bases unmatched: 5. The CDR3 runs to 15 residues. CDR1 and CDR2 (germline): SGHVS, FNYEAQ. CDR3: CASSLRLAVQETQYF. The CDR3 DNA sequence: TGTGCCAGCAGCTTACGGCTAGCGGTTCAAGAGACCCAGTACTTC.

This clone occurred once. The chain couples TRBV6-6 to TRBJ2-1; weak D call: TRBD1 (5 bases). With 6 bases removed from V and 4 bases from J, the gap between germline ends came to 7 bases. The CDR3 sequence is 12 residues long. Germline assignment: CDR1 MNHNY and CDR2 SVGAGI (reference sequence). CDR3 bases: TGTGCCAGCAGCTCAGGGTACAATGAGCAGTTCTTC. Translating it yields CASSSGYNEQFF.

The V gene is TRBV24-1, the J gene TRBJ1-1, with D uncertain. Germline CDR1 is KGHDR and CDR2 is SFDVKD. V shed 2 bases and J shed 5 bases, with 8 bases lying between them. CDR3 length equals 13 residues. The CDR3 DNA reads TGTGCCACCAGTGATTCACTATATACTGAAGCTTTCTTT. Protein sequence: CATSDSLYTEAFF.

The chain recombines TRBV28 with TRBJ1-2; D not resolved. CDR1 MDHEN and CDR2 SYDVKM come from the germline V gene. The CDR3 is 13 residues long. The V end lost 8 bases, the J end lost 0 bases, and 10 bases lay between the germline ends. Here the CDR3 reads CASRVSSNYGYTF. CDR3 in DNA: TGTGCCAGCCGAGTGAGTTCTAACTATGGCTACACCTTC.

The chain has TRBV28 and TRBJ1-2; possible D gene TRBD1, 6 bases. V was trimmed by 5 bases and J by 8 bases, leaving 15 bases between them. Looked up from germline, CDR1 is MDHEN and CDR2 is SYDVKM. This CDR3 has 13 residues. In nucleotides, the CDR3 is TGTGCCAGCAGTCGAAGGCAACAGGGCGGCTACACCTTC. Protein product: CASSRRQQGGYTF.

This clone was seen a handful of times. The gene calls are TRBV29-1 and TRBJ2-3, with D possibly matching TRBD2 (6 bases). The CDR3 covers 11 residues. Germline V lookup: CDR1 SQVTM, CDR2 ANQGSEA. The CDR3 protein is CSPHWAGTQYF. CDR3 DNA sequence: TGCAGTCCACACTGGGCGGGGACGCAGTATTTT.

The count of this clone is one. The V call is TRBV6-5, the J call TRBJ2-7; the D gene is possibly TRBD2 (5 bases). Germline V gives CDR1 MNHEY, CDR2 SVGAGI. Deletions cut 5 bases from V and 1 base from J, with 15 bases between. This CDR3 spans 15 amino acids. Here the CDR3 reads CASSPSGKSSYEQYF. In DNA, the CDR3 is TGTGCCAGCAGTCCATCGGGGAAATCATCCTACGAGCAGTACTTC.

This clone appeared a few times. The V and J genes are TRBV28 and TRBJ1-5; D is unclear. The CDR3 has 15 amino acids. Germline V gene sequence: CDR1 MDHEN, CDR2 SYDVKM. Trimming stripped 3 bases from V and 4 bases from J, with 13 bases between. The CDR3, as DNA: TGTGCCAGCAGTTTTGTATCAGAATTTAATCAGCCCCAGCATTTT. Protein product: CASSFVSEFNQPQHF.

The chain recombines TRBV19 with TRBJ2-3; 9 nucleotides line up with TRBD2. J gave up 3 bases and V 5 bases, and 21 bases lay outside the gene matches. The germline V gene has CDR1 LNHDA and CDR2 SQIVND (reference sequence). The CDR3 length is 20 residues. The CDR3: CASSALSGGRAGGGTDTQYF. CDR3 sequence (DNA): TGTGCCAGTAGTGCCCTCTCGGGCGGGAGGGCCGGTGGTGGGACAGATACGCAGTATTTT.

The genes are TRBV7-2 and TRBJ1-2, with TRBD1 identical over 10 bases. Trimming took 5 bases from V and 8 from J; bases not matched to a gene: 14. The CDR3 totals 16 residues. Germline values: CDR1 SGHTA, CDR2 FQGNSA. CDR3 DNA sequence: TGTGCCAGCAGCCGCGCTCGGCGGACAGGGGGTGACGGCTACACCTTC. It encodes CASSRARRTGGDGYTF. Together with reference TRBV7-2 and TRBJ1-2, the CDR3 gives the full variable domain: GAGVSQSPSNKVTEKGKDVELRCDPISGHTALYWYRQSLGQGLEFLIYFQGNSAPDKSGLPSDRFSAERTGGSVSTLTIQRTQQEDSAVYLCASSRARRTGGDGYTFGSGTRLTVV.

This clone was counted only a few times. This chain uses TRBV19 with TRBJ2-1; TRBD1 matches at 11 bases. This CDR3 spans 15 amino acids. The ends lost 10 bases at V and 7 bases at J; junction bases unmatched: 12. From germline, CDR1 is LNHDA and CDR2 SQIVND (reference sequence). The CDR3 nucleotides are TGTGCCACCGCATCCGGGACAGGGGGATTGAATGAGCAGTTCTTC. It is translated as CATASGTGGLNEQFF.

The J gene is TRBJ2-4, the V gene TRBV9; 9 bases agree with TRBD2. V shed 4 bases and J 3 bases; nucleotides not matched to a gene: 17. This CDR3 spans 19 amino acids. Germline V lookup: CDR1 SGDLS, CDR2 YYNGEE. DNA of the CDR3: TGTGCCAGCAGCCCCAGGGCTAGCGGGACCAGGATGGACAAAAACATTCAGTACTTC. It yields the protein CASSPRASGTRMDKNIQYF. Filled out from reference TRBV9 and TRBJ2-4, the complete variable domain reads DSGVTQTPKHLITATGQRVTLRCSPRSGDLSVYWYQQSLDQGLQFLIQYYNGEERAKGNILERFSAQQFPDLHSELNLSSLELGDSALYFCASSPRASGTRMDKNIQYFGAGTRLSVL.

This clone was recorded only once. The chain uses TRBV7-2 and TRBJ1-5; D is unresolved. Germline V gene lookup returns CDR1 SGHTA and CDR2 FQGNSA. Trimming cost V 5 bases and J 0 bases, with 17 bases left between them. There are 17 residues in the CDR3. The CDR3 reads CASSPQVEFFSNQPQHF. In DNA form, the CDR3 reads TGTGCCAGCAGCCCCCAGGTTGAGTTCTTTAGCAATCAGCCCCAGCATTTT.

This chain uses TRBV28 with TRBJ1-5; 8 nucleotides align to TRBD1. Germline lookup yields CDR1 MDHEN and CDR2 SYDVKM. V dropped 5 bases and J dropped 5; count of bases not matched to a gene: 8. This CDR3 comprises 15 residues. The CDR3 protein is CASSPSTGDYQPQHF. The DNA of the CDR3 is TGTGCCAGCAGTCCCTCGACAGGGGATTATCAGCCCCAGCATTTT.

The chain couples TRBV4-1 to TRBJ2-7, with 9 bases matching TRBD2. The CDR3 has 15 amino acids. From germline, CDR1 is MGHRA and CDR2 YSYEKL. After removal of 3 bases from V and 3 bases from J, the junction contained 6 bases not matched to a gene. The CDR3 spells CASSHPPTSGYEQYF. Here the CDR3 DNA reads TGCGCCAGCAGCCACCCCCCGACTAGCGGCTACGAGCAGTACTTC.

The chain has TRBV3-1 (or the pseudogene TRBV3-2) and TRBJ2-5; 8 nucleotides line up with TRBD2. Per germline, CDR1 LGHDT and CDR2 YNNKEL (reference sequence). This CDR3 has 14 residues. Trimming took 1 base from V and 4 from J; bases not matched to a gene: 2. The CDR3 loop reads CASSQAGGPETQYF. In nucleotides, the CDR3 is TGTGCCAGCAGCCAAGCGGGAGGGCCAGAGACCCAGTACTTC.

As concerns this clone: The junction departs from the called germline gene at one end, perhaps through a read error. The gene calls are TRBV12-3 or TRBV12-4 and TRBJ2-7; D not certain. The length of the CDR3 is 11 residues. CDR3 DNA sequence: TGTGCCTGCAGCCAGACCTACGAGCAGTACTTC. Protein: CACSQTYEQYF.

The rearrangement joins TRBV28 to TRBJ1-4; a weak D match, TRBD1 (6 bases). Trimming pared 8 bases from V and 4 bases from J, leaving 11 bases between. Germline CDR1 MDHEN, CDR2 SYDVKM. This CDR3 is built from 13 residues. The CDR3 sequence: CASEGGVNEKLFF. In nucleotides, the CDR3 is TGTGCCAGCGAAGGGGGTGTTAATGAAAAACTGTTTTTT.

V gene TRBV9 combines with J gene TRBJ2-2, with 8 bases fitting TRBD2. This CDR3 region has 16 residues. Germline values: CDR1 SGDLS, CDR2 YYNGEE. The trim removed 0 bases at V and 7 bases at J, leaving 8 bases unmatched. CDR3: CASSVGQREKIGELFF. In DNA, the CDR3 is TGTGCCAGCAGCGTAGGCCAGCGGGAGAAGATCGGGGAGCTGTTTTTT.